The text below deals with one TCR beta chain. The table came from immunoSEQ multiplex PCR; TCRdb's copy has only in-frame clones and leaves some out. The table has 150,000 to 170,000 clones, roughly 80% seen once; the top ten hold under 9.5%. This sample is part of a study of blood T cell repertoires in COVID-19. The germline gives CDR1 KGHSH, CDR2 LQKENI. With 2 bases removed from V and 0 bases from J, the gap between germline ends came to 7 bases. CDR3 length: 15 amino acids. The sequence was obtained from a man in his fifties or sixties who had recovered from COVID-19. V and J are TRBV18 and TRBJ1-4, with unresolved D. Material for sequencing was PBMCs or T cells enriched from blood (not recorded which). This chain's CDR3 is CASSPSQSTNEKLFF. The DNA of the CDR3 is TGTGCCAGCTCACCAAGCCAATCAACTAATGAAAAACTGTTTTTT.